These T cell receptor beta chains were read from a single sample in a study of blood T cell repertoires in COVID-19. Sequencing was performed with immunoSEQ multiplex PCR; in TCRdb, only in-frame clones are kept and a portion is missing. The data hold under 200,000 clones, with over 70% observed a single time. The sample comprised PBMCs or T cells enriched from blood (not recorded which). The source is a woman aged 60-75 years who had recovered from COVID-19. CDR3s include the opening cysteine and the closing phenylalanine or tryptophan. Fields, in order: J gene, D gene, V gene, CDR3 protein. The D gene is left open where the match is weak.

J: TRBJ2-3
D: TRBD2
V: TRBV11-3
CDR3: CASSLGLAGGPGDTQYF

J: TRBJ1-4
D: NA
V: TRBV3-1/TRBV3-2
CDR3: CASSHGQGSREKLFF

J: TRBJ2-3
D: TRBD2
V: TRBV2
CDR3: CASSAPLAGQNADTQYF

J: TRBJ2-7
D: NA
V: TRBV6-5
CDR3: CASSYQGLNYEQYF

J: TRBJ2-7
D: TRBD2
V: TRBV4-2
CDR3: CASSQGGAYEQYF

J: TRBJ1-3
D: NA
V: TRBV6-5
CDR3: CASRQLSGNTIYF

J: TRBJ1-1
D: NA
V: TRBV18
CDR3: CASSPREGSNTEAFF

J: TRBJ2-1
D: TRBD1
V: TRBV19
CDR3: CASNMGDRDNNEQFF

J: TRBJ2-7
D: TRBD2
V: TRBV5-5
CDR3: CASSLTSGRYEQYF

J: TRBJ2-5
D: NA
V: TRBV5-6
CDR3: CASSAGETQYF

J: TRBJ1-4
D: NA
V: TRBV5-1
CDR3: CASSLADSSATNEKLFF

J: TRBJ2-4
D: TRBD1
V: TRBV5-1
CDR3: CASRGTGKNIQYF

J: TRBJ1-6
D: NA
V: TRBV11-2
CDR3: CASSPNAVNSPLHF

J: TRBJ2-3
D: TRBD2
V: TRBV7-9
CDR3: CASSSRGGLMDTQYF

J: TRBJ1-6
D: NA
V: TRBV3-1/TRBV3-2
CDR3: CASNAGRSNSPLHF

J: TRBJ2-7
D: NA
V: TRBV6-5
CDR3: CASRAGTTYEQYF

J: TRBJ2-2
D: TRBD1
V: TRBV2
CDR3: CASSETGVTGELFF

J: TRBJ2-1
D: TRBD2
V: TRBV11-3
CDR3: CASSFRLAGGLDEQFF

J: TRBJ1-6
D: NA
V: TRBV14
CDR3: CASSQTDSYSPLHF

J: TRBJ2-5
D: TRBD2
V: TRBV7-2
CDR3: CASSFGGSLETQYF

J: TRBJ1-5
D: TRBD1
V: TRBV10-3
CDR3: CAISAETGVRGQPQHF

J: TRBJ2-7
D: NA
V: TRBV6-5
CDR3: CASSYRGGDYEQYF